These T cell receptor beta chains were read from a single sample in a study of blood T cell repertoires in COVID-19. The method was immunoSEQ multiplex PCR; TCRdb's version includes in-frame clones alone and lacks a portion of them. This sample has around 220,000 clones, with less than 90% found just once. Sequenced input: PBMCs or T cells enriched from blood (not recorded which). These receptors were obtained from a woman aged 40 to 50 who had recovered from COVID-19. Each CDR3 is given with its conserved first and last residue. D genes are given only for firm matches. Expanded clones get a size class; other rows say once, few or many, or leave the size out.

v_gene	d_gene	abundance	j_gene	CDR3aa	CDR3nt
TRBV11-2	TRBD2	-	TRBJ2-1	CASSLGFLAGTYNEQFF	TGTGCCAGCAGCTTAGGGTTCCTAGCGGGTACCTACAATGAGCAGTTCTTC
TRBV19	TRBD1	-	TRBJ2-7	CASSPGTGFSEQYF	TGTGCCAGCAGCCCCGGGACAGGGTTTTCCGAGCAGTACTTC
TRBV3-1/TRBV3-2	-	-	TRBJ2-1	CASSPSSVSSYNEQFF	TGTGCCAGCAGCCCGTCCAGCGTTAGCTCCTACAATGAGCAGTTCTTC
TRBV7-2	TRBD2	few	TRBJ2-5	CASSLGTSGRIQETQYF	TGTGCCAGCAGCTTGGGGACTAGCGGGAGAATCCAAGAGACCCAGTACTTC
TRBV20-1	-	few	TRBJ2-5	CSASGGETQYF	TGCAGTGCTAGTGGCGGCGAGACCCAGTACTTC
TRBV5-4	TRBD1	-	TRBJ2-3	CASSSPGQLTDTQYF	TGTGCCAGCAGCTCTCCGGGACAGCTCACAGATACGCAGTATTTT
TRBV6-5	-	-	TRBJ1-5	CASRTTGSVLRPQHF	TGTGCCAGCAGGACAACAGGGAGTGTCCTACGGCCCCAGCATTTT
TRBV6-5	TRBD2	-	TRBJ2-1	CASRGTTYNEQFF	TGTGCCAGCAGGGGGACTACATACAATGAGCAGTTCTTC
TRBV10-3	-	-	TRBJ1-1	CAIMPRGDTEAFF	TGTGCCATCATGCCCAGAGGAGACACTGAAGCTTTCTTT
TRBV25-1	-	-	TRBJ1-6	CASGADTLNSPLHF	TGTGCCAGCGGGGCAGACACCTTAAATTCACCCCTCCACTTT
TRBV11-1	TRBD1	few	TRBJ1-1	CASKGRGRGGTEAFF	TGTGCCAGCAAAGGCAGGGGGCGAGGGGGCACTGAAGCTTTCTTT
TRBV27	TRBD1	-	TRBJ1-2	CASSPDHRGWYGYTF	TGTGCCAGCAGTCCAGACCACAGGGGATGGTATGGCTACACCTTC
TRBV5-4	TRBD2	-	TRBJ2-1	CASSPGTNNEQFF	TGTGCCAGCAGCCCCGGGACTAACAATGAGCAGTTCTTC
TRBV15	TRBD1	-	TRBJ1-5	CATSSIPGTGTQPQHF	TGTGCCACCAGCAGTATTCCCGGGACAGGAACCCAGCCCCAGCATTTT
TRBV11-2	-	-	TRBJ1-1	CASSRFARVNTEAFF	TGTGCCAGCAGCCGGTTTGCCAGGGTGAACACTGAAGCTTTCTTT
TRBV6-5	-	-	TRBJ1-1	CASSYLPRSTEAFF	TGTGCCAGCAGTTACCTACCCCGATCCACTGAAGCTTTCTTT
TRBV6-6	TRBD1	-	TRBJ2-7	CASRRNRGQGGFQNSYEQYF	TGTGCCAGCAGACGAAACCGGGGACAGGGCGGCTTCCAAAACTCCTACGAGCAGTACTTC
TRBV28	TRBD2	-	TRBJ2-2	CASSLYLIAGRNTGELFF	TGTGCCAGCAGTTTATACCTCATAGCGGGAAGAAACACCGGGGAGCTGTTTTTT
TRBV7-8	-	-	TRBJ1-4	CASRPGTPGEKLFF	TGTGCCAGCAGACCCGGGACTCCAGGTGAAAAACTGTTTTTT
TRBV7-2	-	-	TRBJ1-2	CASSLGAAYYGYTF	TGTGCCAGCAGCTTAGGAGCCGCCTACTATGGCTACACCTTC
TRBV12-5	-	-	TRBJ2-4	CASGLEEVTKNIQYF	TGTGCTAGTGGTTTGGAGGAGGTAACCAAAAACATTCAGTACTTC
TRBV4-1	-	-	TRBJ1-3	CASSQALGAEGNTIYF	TGCGCCAGCAGCCAAGCTTTGGGGGCCGAAGGAAACACCATATATTTT